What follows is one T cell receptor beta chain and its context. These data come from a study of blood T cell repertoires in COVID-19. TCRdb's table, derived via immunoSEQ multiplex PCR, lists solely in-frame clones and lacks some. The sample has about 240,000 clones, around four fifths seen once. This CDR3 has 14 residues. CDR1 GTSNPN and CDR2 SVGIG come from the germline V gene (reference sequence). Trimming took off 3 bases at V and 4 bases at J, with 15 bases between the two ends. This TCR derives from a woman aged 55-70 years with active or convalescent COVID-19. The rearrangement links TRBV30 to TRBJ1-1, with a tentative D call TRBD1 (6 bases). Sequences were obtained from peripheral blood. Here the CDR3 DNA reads TGTGCCTGGAGGCTGGGGGGCGGGGGCACTGAAGCTTTCTTT. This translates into CAWRLGGGGTEAFF.